A selection of T cell receptor beta chains follows, all from one sample in a study of molecular identifiers for immune sequencing clone quantification. Via MiXCR, TCRdb re-called the PCR reads, giving one row per CDR3 protein. This table has about 640,000 distinct CDR3 sequences, 20% appearing once. The sample was naive CD8+ T cells from blood, with Jurkat cell RNA spiked in. Receptors were obtained from a human donor in good health. Some libraries in this study had Jurkat cell RNA spiked in. CDR3s include the opening cysteine and the closing phenylalanine or tryptophan. A D gene is named only where the DNA matches it firmly. The size field is filled for only some rows; it gives once, few, many or a size class.

CASSIGEGSAYNEQFF	TGTGCCAGCAGTATTGGCGAGGGATCGGCCTACAATGAGCAGTTCTTC	many	TRBV6-5	TRBJ2-1	-
CASSSDRGGEQYF	TGTGCCAGCAGCTCAGACAGGGGTGGTGAGCAGTACTTC	many	TRBV7-6	TRBJ2-7	TRBD1
CASSLLAMSTDTQYF	TGTGCCAGCAGCCTACTAGCCATGAGCACAGATACGCAGTATTTT	many	TRBV3-1	TRBJ2-3	-
CSAGGQTKETQYF	TGCAGTGCCGGGGGACAGACAAAAGAGACCCAGTACTTC	-	TRBV20-1	TRBJ2-5	-
CASGPPLAELYEQYF	TGTGCCAGCGGACCTCCACTAGCGGAGCTCTACGAGCAGTACTTC	many	TRBV3-1	TRBJ2-7	TRBD2
CASTSTLEARSYEQYF	TGCGCCAGCACCTCTACCCTAGAGGCCCGGTCCTACGAGCAGTACTTC	-	TRBV10-1	TRBJ2-7	-
CASSLPGQGVYEQYF	TGTGCCAGCAGCCTTCCGGGACAGGGGGTTTACGAGCAGTACTTC	-	TRBV7-9	TRBJ2-7	TRBD1
CASSLVFNEQFF	TGTGCCAGCAGCTTAGTTTTCAATGAGCAGTTCTTC	many	TRBV7-9	TRBJ2-1	-
CASSISRGPNEKLFF	TGTGCCAGTAGTATCAGCCGCGGGCCTAATGAAAAACTGTTTTTT	few	TRBV19	TRBJ1-4	-
CSARPLTSGEETQYF	TGCAGTGCTAGACCCTTGACTAGCGGGGAAGAGACCCAGTACTTC	many	TRBV20-1	TRBJ2-5	TRBD2
CSVGTGRTDTQYF	TGCAGCGTTGGGACAGGGAGGACAGATACGCAGTATTTT	many	TRBV29-1	TRBJ2-3	TRBD1
CASSLAGQAENQPQHF	TGTGCCAGCAGCTTAGCTGGACAGGCTGAAAATCAGCCCCAGCATTTT	many	TRBV7-9	TRBJ1-5	TRBD1
CASSEALSLPNEQYF	TGTGCCAGCAGTGAAGCGCTTTCCCTCCCCAACGAGCAGTACTTC	-	TRBV2	TRBJ2-7	-
CASSLPTTYEQYF	TGTGCCAGCAGCTTGCCCACGACCTACGAGCAGTACTTC	many	TRBV7-9	TRBJ2-7	-
CASSGPGTKETQYF	TGTGCCAGCAGTGGGCCTGGGACAAAAGAGACCCAGTACTTC	many	TRBV6-5	TRBJ2-5	-
CSVVFTLAANEKLFF	TGCAGCGTCGTATTCACTCTTGCGGCTAATGAAAAACTGTTTTTT	-	TRBV29-1	TRBJ1-4	-
CASSQDIFNGLEAFF	TGTGCCAGCAGCCAAGATATCTTCAACGGGCTTGAAGCTTTCTTT	many	TRBV3-1	TRBJ1-1	-
CASSYGNRRSYEQYF	TGTGCCAGCAGTTACGGAAACAGGCGCTCCTACGAGCAGTACTTC	many	TRBV6-2/TRBV6-3	TRBJ2-7	-
CASSPGVPPYEQYF	TGTGCCAGCTCACCAGGCGTGCCCCCCTACGAGCAGTACTTC	many	TRBV18	TRBJ2-7	-
CASSYSPAPGEQYF	TGTGCCAGCAGTTACTCCCCTGCCCCCGGAGAGCAGTACTTC	-	TRBV6-5	TRBJ2-7	-
CASSLAGEEAQYF	TGTGCCAGCAGCTTAGCTGGTGAAGAGGCCCAGTACTTC	-	TRBV7-9	TRBJ2-5	-
CASSYSVLAGPYEQYF	TGTGCCAGCAGTTACTCGGTTCTAGCGGGGCCCTACGAGCAGTACTTC	few	TRBV6-2/TRBV6-3	TRBJ2-7	TRBD2
CASSPGIGNQPQHF	TGTGCCAGCAGCCCAGGGATTGGCAATCAGCCCCAGCATTTT	-	TRBV7-6	TRBJ1-5	-
CATSDADSYNEQFF	TGTGCCACCAGTGATGCGGACTCCTACAATGAGCAGTTCTTC	-	TRBV24-1	TRBJ2-1	-
CASSVGGAGVVSSYNEQFF	TGTGCCAGCAGCGTAGGGGGAGCGGGAGTGGTTTCCTCCTACAATGAGCAGTTCTTC	few	TRBV9	TRBJ2-1	TRBD2
CASRTGQANYEQYF	TGTGCCAGCAGAACGGGACAGGCAAATTACGAGCAGTACTTC	few	TRBV6-5	TRBJ2-7	TRBD1
CASGSYAGGYNEQFF	TGTGCCAGTGGGAGCTACGCGGGAGGTTACAATGAGCAGTTCTTC	-	TRBV6-6	TRBJ2-1	TRBD2
CSAPSPQGVQADMQYF	TGCAGTGCCCCTAGTCCCCAGGGGGTACAAGCAGATATGCAGTATTTT	-	TRBV20-1	TRBJ2-3	TRBD1
CSVPDGPYEQYF	TGCAGCGTACCCGACGGACCCTACGAGCAGTACTTC	many	TRBV29-1	TRBJ2-7	-
CASSELDELDTQYF	TGTGCCAGCAGTGAACTAGATGAACTCGATACGCAGTATTTT	many	TRBV6-1	TRBJ2-3	-
CAAGESPGLVMGCEQYF	TGTGCCGCCGGAGAAAGCCCGGGACTAGTCATGGGATGCGAGCAGTACTTC	many	TRBV6-2/TRBV6-3	TRBJ2-7	TRBD2